This TCR beta chain derives from a study of shared clonotypes between healthy human individuals. The split of CD4+ cells yielded CD45RA+ naive and CD45RA-negative memory subsets. The protocol was immunoSEQ multiplex PCR, while the TCRdb copy is restricted to in-frame clones and leaves out a portion. The sample includes roughly 2.5 million clones, more than 90% seen only once; the top ten take 0.11% to 0.15%. The TCR was taken from a young man in good health. The material sequenced was naive CD4+ T cells sorted from blood. Stated subset: CD45RA+ positively selected.

In DNA form, the CDR3 reads TGTGCCAGCAGCACCATCAGGGGAAGCAATCAGCCCCAGCATTTT. Translated, it gives CASSTIRGSNQPQHF. The chain couples TRBV5-6 to TRBJ1-5, with a possible D match to TRBD1 (6 bases). Per germline, CDR1 SGHDT and CDR2 YYEEEE. Trimming stripped 4 bases from V and 1 base from J, with 12 bases between. CDR3 length equals 15 residues.